These 7 T cell receptor beta chains share one sample of origin, sequenced in a study of cytomegalovirus exposure and HLA in healthy donors. Primers for the PCR totalled 60 Vbeta and 13 Jbeta. TCRdb's copy holds only in-frame clones and misses some; the assay was immunoSEQ multiplex PCR. The sample has approximately 100,000 clones, about 77% seen once. Sequences were obtained from PBMCs. The receptor set was obtained from a woman younger than 30 in good health and CMV-seropositive.

This rearrangement joins TRBV27 to TRBJ2-7, with a weak D call TRBD2 (5 bases). The CDR3 consists of 15 residues. CDR1 is MNHEY, CDR2 SMNVEV, per germline (reference sequence). With 4 bases removed from V and 3 bases from J, the gap between germline ends came to 16 bases. DNA for the CDR3: TGTGCCAGCAGTTCCCATCGGGATTGGGACTACGAGCAGTACTTC. This gives the protein CASSSHRDWDYEQYF.

This chain joins TRBV7-3 and TRBJ2-1, with 12 nucleotides matching TRBD2. Trimming at V came to 5 bases and at J to 7 bases, leaving 6 bases not matched to a gene. This CDR3 is 15 amino acids long. CDR1 SGHTA and CDR2 FQGTGA come from the germline V gene. CDR3 bases: TGTGCCAGCAGCACCACTAGCGGGAGGCGGAATGAGCAGTTCTTC. It is translated as CASSTTSGRRNEQFF.

The chain has TRBV7-2 and TRBJ2-1; TRBD2 matches 16 bases. The germline V gene has CDR1 SGHTA and CDR2 FQGNSA. This CDR3 has 16 residues. V dropped 5 bases and J dropped 3; count of bases not matched to a gene: 1. CDR3 in amino acids: CASSGTSGRGYNEQFF. The CDR3 nucleotides read TGTGCCAGCAGCGGGACTAGCGGGAGGGGCTACAATGAGCAGTTCTTC. Variable domain in full (rest from reference TRBV7-2 and TRBJ2-1): GAGVSQSPSNKVTEKGKDVELRCDPISGHTALYWYRQSLGQGLEFLIYFQGNSAPDKSGLPSDRFSAERTGGSVSTLTIQRTQQEDSAVYLCASSGTSGRGYNEQFFGPGTRLTVL.

Concerning this clone: The sample contains more than one DNA sequence encoding this CDR3. The chain is built from TRBV9 and TRBJ2-7; TRBD2 is a possible D gene (6 bases). This CDR3 region has 14 residues. In germline, CDR1 is SGDLS, CDR2 YYNGEE. V lost 0 bases to trimming and J lost 3 bases, with 10 bases between them. The CDR3 spells CASSVVAESYEQYF. CDR3 sequence (DNA): TGTGCCAGCAGCGTAGTAGCGGAAAGCTACGAGCAGTACTTC.

V is TRBV7-2 and J is TRBJ2-3; 8 bases are shared with TRBD2. The CDR3 is made up of 17 amino acids. Germline values: CDR1 SGHTA, CDR2 FQGNSA. Trimming cost V 1 base and J 3 bases; bases outside gene matches: 9. The CDR3 coding sequence is TGTGCCAGCAGCTTAGGAGGGGGGGCTAGCGGGACAGATACGCAGTATTTT. It specifies CASSLGGGASGTDTQYF. Combining the CDR3 with reference TRBV7-2 and TRBJ2-3 gives the whole variable domain GAGVSQSPSNKVTEKGKDVELRCDPISGHTALYWYRQSLGQGLEFLIYFQGNSAPDKSGLPSDRFSAERTGGSVSTLTIQRTQQEDSAVYLCASSLGGGASGTDTQYFGPGTRLTVL.

J is TRBJ2-3 and V is TRBV4-2; D perhaps matches TRBD1 (6 bases). The CDR3 length is 15 residues. The V gene lost 0 bases and the J gene lost 4 bases, with 11 bases spanning the gap. Germline V gives CDR1 LGHNA, CDR2 YNFKEQ. CDR3 bases: TGTGCCAGCAGCCAAGAACAGGGAAATCCAGATACGCAGTATTTT. Residues: CASSQEQGNPDTQYF.

This clone was detected a few times. This specimen includes other DNA sequences encoding the same CDR3. The V gene is TRBV4-3, the J gene TRBJ1-2; 7 nucleotides line up with TRBD1. Germline-derived CDR1 and CDR2 are LGHNA and YSLEER. With 0 bases clipped from V and 5 bases from J, the junction kept 15 bases outside the gene matches. The CDR3 contains 18 residues. Here the CDR3 reads CASSQEIVWRQGAYGYTF. CDR3 coding DNA: TGCGCCAGCAGCCAAGAAATAGTGTGGAGACAGGGAGCATATGGCTACACCTTC.